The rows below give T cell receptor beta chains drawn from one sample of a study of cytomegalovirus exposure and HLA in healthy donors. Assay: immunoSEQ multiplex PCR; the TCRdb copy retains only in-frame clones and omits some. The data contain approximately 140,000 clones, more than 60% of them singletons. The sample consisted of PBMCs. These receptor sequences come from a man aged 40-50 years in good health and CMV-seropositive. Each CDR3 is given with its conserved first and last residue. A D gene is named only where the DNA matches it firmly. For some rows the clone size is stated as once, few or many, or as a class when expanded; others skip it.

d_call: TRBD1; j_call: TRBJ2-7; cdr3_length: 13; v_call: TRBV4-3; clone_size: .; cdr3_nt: TGCGCCAGCAGCCGGGACAGGGGGTACGAGCAGTACTTC; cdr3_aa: CASSRDRGYEQYF
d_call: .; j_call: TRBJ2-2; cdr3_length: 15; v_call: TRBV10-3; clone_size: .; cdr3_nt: TGTGCCATCAGTGAGTCAAGCACGAACACCGGGGAGCTGTTTTTT; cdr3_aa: CAISESSTNTGELFF
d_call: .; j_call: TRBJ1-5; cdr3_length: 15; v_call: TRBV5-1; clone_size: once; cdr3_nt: TGCGCCAGCAGCTTGGGCCCGGAGGGATTTCAGCCCCAGCATTTT; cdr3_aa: CASSLGPEGFQPQHF
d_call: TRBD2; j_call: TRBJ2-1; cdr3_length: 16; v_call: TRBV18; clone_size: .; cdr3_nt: TGTGCCAGCTCATCGACTAGCGGGAGTATTGACAATGAGCAGTTCTTC; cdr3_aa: CASSSTSGSIDNEQFF
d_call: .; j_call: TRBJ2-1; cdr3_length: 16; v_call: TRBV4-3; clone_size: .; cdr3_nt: TGCGCCAGCAGCCAACTTATTATCGGCTCCTACAATGAGCAGTTCTTC; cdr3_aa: CASSQLIIGSYNEQFF
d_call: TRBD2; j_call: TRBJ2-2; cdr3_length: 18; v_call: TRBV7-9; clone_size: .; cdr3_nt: TGTGCCAGCAGCCCCGGGACTAGCGGGAGATCCAACACCGGGGAGCTGTTTTTT; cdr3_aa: CASSPGTSGRSNTGELFF
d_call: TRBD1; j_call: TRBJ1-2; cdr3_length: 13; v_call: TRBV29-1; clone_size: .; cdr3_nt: TGCAGCGTCCCGACAGGGTTCTTGGATGGCTACACCTTC; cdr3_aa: CSVPTGFLDGYTF
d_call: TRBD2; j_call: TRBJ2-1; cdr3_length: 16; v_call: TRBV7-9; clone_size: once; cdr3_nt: TGTGCCAGCATCGGGGGGGGACTAGCGGGAGTAGATGAGCAGTTCTTC; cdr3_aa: CASIGGGLAGVDEQFF
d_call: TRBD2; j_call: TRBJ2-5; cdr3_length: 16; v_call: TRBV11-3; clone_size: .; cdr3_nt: TGTGCCAGCAGCAGCACCCGGGGCGGGAGACAAGAGACCCAGTACTTC; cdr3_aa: CASSSTRGGRQETQYF
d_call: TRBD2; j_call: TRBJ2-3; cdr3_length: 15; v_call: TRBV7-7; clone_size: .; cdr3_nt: TGTGCCAGCAGCTTAGACGCGGGAGGGTCGGATACGCAGTATTTT; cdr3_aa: CASSLDAGGSDTQYF
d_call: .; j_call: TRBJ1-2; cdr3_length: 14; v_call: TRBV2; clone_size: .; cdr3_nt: TGTGCCAGCAGTGTGAGCAGGAGGGCCTATGGCTACACCTTC; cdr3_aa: CASSVSRRAYGYTF
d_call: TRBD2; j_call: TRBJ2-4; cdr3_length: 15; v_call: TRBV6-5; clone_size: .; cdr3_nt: TGTGCCAGGGGGGGGGTAGCGGGAGTCCCGTACATTCAGTACTTC; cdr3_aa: CARGGVAGVPYIQYF
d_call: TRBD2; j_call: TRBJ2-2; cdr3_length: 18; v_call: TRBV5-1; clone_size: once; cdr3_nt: TGCGCCAGCAGCCCCGGACTAGCGGGGGCTTCTGGCACCGGGGAGCTGTTTTTT; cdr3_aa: CASSPGLAGASGTGELFF
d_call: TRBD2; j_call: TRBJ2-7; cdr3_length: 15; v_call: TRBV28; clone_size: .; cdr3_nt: TGTGCCAGCAGTTTCCACAGCGGGAGAGGCTACGAGCAGTACTTC; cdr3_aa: CASSFHSGRGYEQYF
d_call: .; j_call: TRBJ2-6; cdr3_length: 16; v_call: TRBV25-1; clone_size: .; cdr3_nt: TGTGCCAGCAGTGAATCACCCACAGCTGGGGCCAACGTCCTGACTTTC; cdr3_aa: CASSESPTAGANVLTF
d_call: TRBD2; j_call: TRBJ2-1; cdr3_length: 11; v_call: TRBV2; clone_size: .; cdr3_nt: TGCGGCGGGAGGCGTTTCAATGAGCAGTTCTTC; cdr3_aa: CGGRRFNEQFF
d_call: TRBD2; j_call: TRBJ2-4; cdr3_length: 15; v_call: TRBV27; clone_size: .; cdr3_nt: TGTGCCAGCAGCCTGAGTTGGGGGGGGGAATACAGTCAGTACTTC; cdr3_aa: CASSLSWGGEYSQYF
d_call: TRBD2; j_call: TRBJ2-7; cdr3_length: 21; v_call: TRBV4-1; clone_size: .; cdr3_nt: TGCGCCAGCAGCCAACCCCGACTTGGGTTGAGCGGGAGAACCGTCTTCGACGAGCAGTACTTC; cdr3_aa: CASSQPRLGLSGRTVFDEQYF
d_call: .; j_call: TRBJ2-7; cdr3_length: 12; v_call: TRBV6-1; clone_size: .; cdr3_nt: TGTGCCAGCAGTGGGGCAGTGTACGAGCAGTACTTC; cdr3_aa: CASSGAVYEQYF
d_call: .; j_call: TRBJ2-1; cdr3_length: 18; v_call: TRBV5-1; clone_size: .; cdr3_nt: TGCGCCAGCAGCTTGGCCGGGCTAGCCTCCCAGATTAGTAATGAGCAGTTCTTC; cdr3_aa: CASSLAGLASQISNEQFF
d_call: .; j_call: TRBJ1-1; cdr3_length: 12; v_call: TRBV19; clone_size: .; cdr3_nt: TGTGCCAGTAGTATGCTCGCGACTGAAGCTTTCTTT; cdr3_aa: CASSMLATEAFF
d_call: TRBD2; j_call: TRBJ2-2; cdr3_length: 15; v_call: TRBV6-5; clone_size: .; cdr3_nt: TGTGCCAGCAGCCCCGGACTAGCGGGCACCGGGGAGCTGTTTTTT; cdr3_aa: CASSPGLAGTGELFF
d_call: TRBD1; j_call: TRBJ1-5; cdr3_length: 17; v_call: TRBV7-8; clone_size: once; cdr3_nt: TGTGCCAGCAGCCCAGGGACAGGGGGAACGGGCAATCAGCCCCAGCATTTT; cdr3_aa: CASSPGTGGTGNQPQHF
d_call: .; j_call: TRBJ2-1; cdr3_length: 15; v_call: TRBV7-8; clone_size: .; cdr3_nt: TGTGCCAGCAGCTTTCGGGGATTGGACGGCAATGAGCAGTTCTTC; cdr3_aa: CASSFRGLDGNEQFF
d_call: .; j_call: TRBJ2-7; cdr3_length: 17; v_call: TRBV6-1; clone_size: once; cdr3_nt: TGTGCCAGCAGTGATAGGGGATCCGGGCTCAGGGGATACGAGCAGTACTTC; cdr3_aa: CASSDRGSGLRGYEQYF
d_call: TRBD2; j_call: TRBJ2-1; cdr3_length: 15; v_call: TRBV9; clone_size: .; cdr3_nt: TGTGCCAGCAGCTCGCGGACTAGCGGGAGCCATGAGCAGTTCTTC; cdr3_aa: CASSSRTSGSHEQFF
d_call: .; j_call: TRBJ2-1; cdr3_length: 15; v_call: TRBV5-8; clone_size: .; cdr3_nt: TGTGCCAGCAGCAATGATGGGATGACAGGCAATGAGCAGTTCTTC; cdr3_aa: CASSNDGMTGNEQFF
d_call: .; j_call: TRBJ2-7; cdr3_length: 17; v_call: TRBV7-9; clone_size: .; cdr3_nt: TGTGCCAGCAGCTTGACGGGTGACCACCGATTAACCTACGAGCAGTACTTC; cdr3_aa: CASSLTGDHRLTYEQYF
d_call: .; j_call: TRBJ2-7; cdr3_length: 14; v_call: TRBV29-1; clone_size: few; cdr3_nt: TGCAGCGTTGAGGACAGCGAATCCCCTTACGAGCAGTACTTC; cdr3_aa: CSVEDSESPYEQYF
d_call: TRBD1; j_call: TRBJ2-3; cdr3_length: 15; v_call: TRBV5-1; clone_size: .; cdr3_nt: TGCGCCAGCAGCCCCGGGACAGGGTTCACAGATACGCAGTATTTT; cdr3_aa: CASSPGTGFTDTQYF
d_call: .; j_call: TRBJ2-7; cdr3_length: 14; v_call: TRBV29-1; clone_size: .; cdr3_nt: TGCAGCGTTGTGAACAGGCTCTCCTCCTACGAGCAGTACTTC; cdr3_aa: CSVVNRLSSYEQYF
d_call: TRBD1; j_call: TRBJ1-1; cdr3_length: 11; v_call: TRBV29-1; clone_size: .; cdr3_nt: TGCAGCGTTGTAGGGGGCGCGTCAGCTTTCTTT; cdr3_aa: CSVVGGASAFF
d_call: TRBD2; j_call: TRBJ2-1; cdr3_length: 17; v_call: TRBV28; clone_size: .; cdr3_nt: TGTGCCAGCAGCCCGGCTAGCGGGGACCCCTCCTACAATGAGCAGTTCTTC; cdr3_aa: CASSPASGDPSYNEQFF